Here is one T cell receptor (beta chain) with its context. Its antigen remains unknown. The data derive from a study of T cell responses to AZD1222 COVID-19 vaccine. General observations from the study: Along spike, vaccine-associated CD4 TCRs were found throughout, with dominance at 160-218 and 743-854. Per reports, nearly half of all spike-specific TCRs target regions that are unmutated in variants. Spike-specific TCR breadth and depth were elevated following two AZD1222 doses.

Per the germline V gene, CDR1 is SGHRS and CDR2 is YFSETQ. Trimming pared 0 bases from V and 2 bases from J, leaving 11 bases between. The CDR3 length is 15 residues. Profiling relied on immunoSEQ multiplex PCR, and the TCRdb table lists in-frame clones only, not all of them. The sample contains 90,000 to 120,000 clones, under 95% of which appear only once. This chain links TRBV5-1 with TRBJ1-1; the D gene is possibly TRBD1 (6 bases). This sample comprised peripheral blood, obtained on day 0 of AZD1222 vaccination. The source of this sequence is an adult in good health. The CDR3 bases are TGCGCCAGCAGCTTGGGCAGGACAGCCAACACTGAAGCTTTCTTT. Protein product: CASSLGRTANTEAFF.